One and the same sample provided the 30 T cell receptor beta chains below, sequenced in a study of a mutant IDH1 vaccine in newly diagnosed glioma listed by TCRdb under 2021. The time point label, as the study defines it: week 11, during vaccination. Every vaccine dose consisted of 300 ug of a 20-mer mutant IDH1 peptide in Montanide, administered subcutaneously together with topical imiquimod. No antigens are known for them. The method behind the library was the immunoSEQ multiplex PCR assay. The clones in this table, taken by TCRdb from immuneACCESS, are in-frame only. Not every clone is retained; where verified, under half of the shortfall comes from an unresolved V gene, and the cause of the rest is unknown. The sample records about 36,000 clones, around 80% of which are singletons. About 15% of the sample comes from the top ten. The source was peripheral blood mononuclear cells (PBMCs), collected from a glioma patient whose treatment included an IDH1 peptide vaccine. The receptors come from a young woman with glioma. Some clones in this sample may be carry-over from other donors' samples.

This clone was found a few times. The rearrangement links TRBV7-2 to TRBJ1-1; no definite D call. V lost 3 bases and J lost 2, with 10 bases in between. Germline V gives CDR1 SGHTA, CDR2 FQGNSA. The CDR3 has 14 residues. The CDR3 loop is CASSFNRANTEAFF. Written as DNA, the CDR3 is TGTGCCAGCAGCTTTAACAGAGCAAACACTGAAGCTTTCTTT.

The chain is built from TRBV10-2 and TRBJ2-5; TRBD2 matches at 7 bases. CDR3 length equals 13 residues. Germline V gene lookup returns CDR1 WSHSY and CDR2 SAAADI. V was pared by 2 bases and J by 7 bases, with 4 bases of the junction left unmatched. The CDR3 nucleotides are TGCGCCAGCAGTGAGGGACTAGTTAGGACCCAGTACTTC. Amino acids: CASSEGLVRTQYF.

This clone was seen a single time. The chain employs TRBV7-3 and TRBJ2-2, with a weak D call TRBD2 (6 bases). The V gene lost 5 bases and the J gene lost 6 bases, with 19 bases spanning the gap. The CDR3 loop spans 16 amino acids. In germline, CDR1 is SGHTA, CDR2 FQGTGA. In DNA, the CDR3 is TGTGCCAGCAGCGTTAGACCAGGGCGGGGACCCGGGGAGCTGTTTTTT. Protein sequence: CASSVRPGRGPGELFF.

V gene TRBV27 combines with J gene TRBJ2-5; 13 positions agree with TRBD2. Germline V lookup: CDR1 MNHEY, CDR2 SMNVEV (reference sequence). The J segment lost 2 bases and the V segment lost 6 bases, leaving 3 bases of the junction unmatched. The CDR3 consists of 15 residues. Written as DNA, the CDR3 is TGTGCCAGCAGCAAGACTAGCGGGAGGCAAGAGACCCAGTACTTC. Translated, it gives CASSKTSGRQETQYF.

The chain links TRBV19 to TRBJ1-5; perhaps TRBD1 as D (5 bases). Trimming stripped 3 bases from V and 1 base from J, with 10 bases between. The CDR3 is 15 amino acids. Germline CDR1 is LNHDA and CDR2 is SQIVND (reference sequence). The CDR3 sequence is CASSMYPGSNQPQHF. CDR3 bases: TGTGCCAGTAGTATGTATCCAGGGAGCAATCAGCCCCAGCATTTT.

In its sample, this clone was seen once. The chain joins TRBV18 to TRBJ2-5; D not certain. Looked up from germline, CDR1 is KGHSH and CDR2 is LQKENI. The ends were cut back, 0 bases at V and 4 bases at J, with 9 bases in the middle. The CDR3 has 14 residues. In DNA, the CDR3 is TGTGCCAGCTCACCACCCTCACTCCCAGAGACCCAGTACTTC. Its translation is CASSPPSLPETQYF.

The rearrangement links TRBV6-5 to TRBJ2-7, with TRBD2 matching 7 bases. The CDR3 covers 14 residues. Germline loops: CDR1 MNHEY, CDR2 SVGAGI. V lost 0 bases, J lost 5 bases, and 4 bases stayed unmatched. This CDR3 is CASSYSRSGHEQYF. CDR3 in DNA: TGTGCCAGCAGTTACTCTCGTAGCGGGCACGAGCAGTACTTC.

The V call is TRBV5-4, the J call TRBJ1-3, with TRBD1 identical over 8 bases. Germline V gives CDR1 SGHNT, CDR2 YYREEE (reference sequence). The CDR3 totals 15 residues. Germline trimming cut 2 bases from V and 5 bases from J; bases unmatched to any gene: 6. The CDR3 bases are TGTGCCAGCAGCTTAACAGGGGGGTCGAGAAACACCATATATTTT. Its translation is CASSLTGGSRNTIYF. The full variable domain, with the rest looked up from reference TRBV5-4 and TRBJ1-3, is ETGVTQSPTHLIKTRGQQVTLRCSSQSGHNTVSWYQQALGQGPQFIFQYYREEENGRGNFPPRFSGLQFPNYSSELNVNALELDDSALYLCASSLTGGSRNTIYFGEGSWLTVV.

The V and J genes are TRBV28 and TRBJ1-5, with 11 bases lining up with TRBD1. This CDR3 comprises 19 residues. With 3 bases clipped from V and 0 bases from J, the junction kept 10 bases outside the gene matches. Germline CDR1 and CDR2: MDHEN and SYDVKM. CDR3 protein: CASSLIKDRGLNSNQPQHF. In DNA form, the CDR3 reads TGTGCCAGCAGTTTGATTAAGGACAGGGGGCTAAATAGCAATCAGCCCCAGCATTTT.

The chain couples TRBV9 to TRBJ1-4, with 7 bases lining up with TRBD1. The CDR3 is 14 amino acids. The ends lost 3 bases at V and 8 bases at J; junction bases unmatched: 7. Germline V gives CDR1 SGDLS, CDR2 YYNGEE. The CDR3 loop reads CASSGTGGREKLFF. The CDR3 region has the DNA TGTGCCAGCAGCGGGACAGGAGGAAGGGAAAAACTGTTTTTT.

The chain links TRBV5-8 to TRBJ2-1, with 9 bases fitting TRBD2. Trimming cost V 6 bases and J 10 bases; bases outside gene matches: 14. There are 15 residues in the CDR3. From germline, CDR1 is SGHTS and CDR2 YDEGEE. The CDR3 loop reads CASTLEGLAGTEQFF. The CDR3 nucleotides read TGTGCCAGCACCCTCGAGGGGCTAGCGGGAACAGAGCAGTTCTTC.

This chain uses TRBV5-6 with TRBJ2-1, with D possibly matching TRBD2 (6 bases). V lost 4 bases, J lost 8 bases, and 10 bases lay in between. The CDR3 has 12 amino acids. Per the germline V gene, CDR1 is SGHDT and CDR2 is YYEEEE. The CDR3 spells CASSLGLHEQFF. CDR3 coding DNA: TGTGCCAGCAGCCTGGGACTTCATGAGCAGTTCTTC.

V is TRBV7-2 and J is TRBJ2-7, with 12 bases fitting TRBD2. Looked up from germline, CDR1 is SGHTA and CDR2 is FQGNSA. The CDR3 is 14 amino acids. The trim removed 4 bases at V and 6 bases at J, leaving 4 bases unmatched. The CDR3 region is CASSWSTSGSEQYF. The CDR3 DNA reads as TGTGCCAGCAGCTGGTCGACTAGCGGGAGCGAGCAGTACTTC.

This rearrangement joins TRBV9 to TRBJ2-1, with D unclear. V gave up 4 bases and J gave up 0 bases, with 17 bases separating them. Germline V lookup: CDR1 SGDLS, CDR2 YYNGEE. The CDR3 extends over 17 amino acids. The CDR3 sequence: CASSRLGMPTSYNEQFF. The CDR3 coding sequence is TGTGCCAGCAGCCGTCTGGGCATGCCCACCTCCTACAATGAGCAGTTCTTC.

This clone showed up just once. This chain links TRBV6-1 with TRBJ2-1; D perhaps matches TRBD1 (6 bases). The CDR3 runs to 12 residues. The germline V gene has CDR1 MNHNS and CDR2 SASEGT. V lost 0 bases to trimming and J lost 15 bases, with 12 bases between them. CDR3 in DNA: TGTGCCAGCAGTGAAGCGCTGGACAGACGGTTCTTC. Translating it yields CASSEALDRRFF.

V gene TRBV9 combines with J gene TRBJ2-7; D is possibly TRBD2 (6 bases). The CDR3 is 12 amino acids. Germline assignment: CDR1 SGDLS and CDR2 YYNGEE. The germline V and J ends were trimmed by 7 bases and 3 bases, with 11 bases remaining between them. The CDR3 region is CASGPGGYEQYF. The CDR3 region has the DNA TGTGCCAGCGGGCCCGGGGGCTACGAGCAGTACTTC. The full variable domain, completed using reference TRBV9 and TRBJ2-7, is DSGVTQTPKHLITATGQRVTLRCSPRSGDLSVYWYQQSLDQGLQFLIQYYNGEERAKGNILERFSAQQFPDLHSELNLSSLELGDSALYFCASGPGGYEQYFGPGTRLTVT.

The J gene is TRBJ1-2, the V gene TRBV29-1; the match to TRBD1 covers 9 bases. Germline V gives CDR1 SQVTM, CDR2 ANQGSEA. With V trimmed by 7 bases and J by 2 bases, 17 bases remained unmatched. CDR3 length: 17 amino acids. The CDR3 reads CSATDRGVPPLNYGYTF. DNA for the CDR3: TGCAGCGCTACGGACAGGGGAGTCCCTCCCTTAAACTATGGCTACACCTTC.

The chain couples TRBV29-1 to TRBJ2-6; D may be TRBD1 or TRBD2 (6 bases each). Germline CDR1 reads SQVTM; CDR2 reads ANQGSEA. V was cut by 6 bases and J by 2 bases, with 8 bases left in between. This CDR3 has 13 residues. CDR3 protein: CSVGGTGANVLTF. In DNA form, the CDR3 reads TGCAGCGTCGGGGGCACTGGGGCCAACGTCCTGACTTTC.

The J gene is TRBJ1-1, the V gene TRBV11-2, with D perhaps TRBD1 (5 bases). V was shortened by 0 bases and J by 4 bases, with 9 bases between the two germline ends. Germline V gene lookup returns CDR1 SGHAT and CDR2 FQNNGV. The CDR3 runs 14 residues. CDR3 sequence: CASSLDRGVTEAFF. The CDR3 DNA reads TGTGCCAGCAGCTTAGACCGGGGGGTCACTGAAGCTTTCTTT.

This chain uses TRBV13 with TRBJ2-7; 12 nucleotides align to TRBD2. Germline-derived CDR1 and CDR2 are PRHDT and FYEKMQ (reference sequence). Trimming at V came to 1 base and at J to 4 bases, leaving 8 bases not matched to a gene. The CDR3 is 17 amino acids. The CDR3 here is CASSLAASGRAPYEQYF. CDR3 in DNA: TGTGCCAGCAGCTTAGCCGCTAGCGGGAGGGCCCCGTACGAGCAGTACTTC.

The V and J genes are TRBV27 and TRBJ1-1; D is perhaps TRBD1 (6 bases). V dropped 0 bases and J dropped 8 bases, with 16 bases sitting between them. The CDR3 totals 15 residues. The germline CDR1 and CDR2 sequences are MNHEY and SMNVEV (reference sequence). The CDR3 loop reads CASSLSGGGPNEAFF. CDR3 coding DNA: TGTGCCAGCAGTTTATCGGGCGGGGGGCCCAACGAAGCTTTCTTT.

The chain recombines TRBV13 with TRBJ2-7; 14 positions match TRBD2. The CDR3 is 18 amino acids. With 5 bases clipped from V and 4 bases from J, the junction kept 13 bases outside the gene matches. CDR1 is PRHDT and CDR2 is FYEKMQ in the germline V gene (reference sequence). CDR3 DNA sequence: TGTGCCAGCAGCCCCGGGGCCGGGACTAGCGGGAGATATTACGAGCAGTACTTC. Its protein is CASSPGAGTSGRYYEQYF.

V usage is TRBV30 and J usage is TRBJ2-5, with 8 bases lining up with TRBD2. The J call could be wrong; TRBJ2-7 is a better fit for the DNA end. The length of the CDR3 is 15 residues. Germline V gives CDR1 GTSNPN, CDR2 SVGIG (reference sequence). The CDR3 coding sequence is TGTGCCTGGAGATATTGGGGCGGGAGGAGGTACGAGCAGTACTTC. This encodes CAWRYWGGRRYEQYF.

The genes are TRBV2 and TRBJ2-7, with D possibly matching TRBD1 (5 bases). Trimming took off 3 bases at V and 0 bases at J, with 12 bases between the two ends. This CDR3 has 15 amino acids. Looked up from germline, CDR1 is SNHLY and CDR2 is FYNNEI. The CDR3 protein is CASSEGQASSYEQYF. As DNA, the CDR3 is TGTGCCAGCAGTGAGGGGCAGGCAAGCTCCTACGAGCAGTACTTC.

This clone has a handful of counts. V and J are TRBV30 and TRBJ2-5; tentatively, D is TRBD2 (6 bases). Trimming cost V 1 base and J 5 bases, with 14 bases left between them. The germline V gene encodes CDR1 GTSNPN and CDR2 SVGIG (reference sequence). This CDR3 has 14 amino acids. CDR3 sequence (DNA): TGTGCCTGGAGTGAGACTCGGGGGTGGGAGACCCAGTACTTC. Translating gives CAWSETRGWETQYF.

This chain connects TRBV5-1 to TRBJ1-1; no firm D call. V gave up 0 bases and J gave up 0 bases, with 12 bases separating them. The germline V gene encodes CDR1 SGHRS and CDR2 YFSETQ. The length of the CDR3 is 16 residues. CDR3: CASSLGGRGMNTEAFF. The DNA of the CDR3 is TGCGCCAGCAGCTTGGGAGGAAGAGGGATGAACACTGAAGCTTTCTTT.

This clone came up once. The chain joins TRBV7-8 to TRBJ2-5; D perhaps matches TRBD2 (5 bases). The V end lost 3 bases, the J end lost 7 bases, and 6 bases lay between the germline ends. There are 11 residues in the CDR3. Germline V CDR1 and CDR2: SGHVS, FQNEAQ. This CDR3 reads CASSFEGTQYF. In DNA, the CDR3 is TGTGCCAGCAGCTTTGAGGGGACCCAGTACTTC.

This clone was seen just once. J is TRBJ2-3 and V is TRBV6-1, with D possibly matching TRBD2 (5 bases). The germline gives CDR1 MNHNS, CDR2 SASEGT. V was trimmed by 4 bases and J by 6 bases, leaving 17 bases between them. The CDR3 covers 15 residues. The CDR3 loop is CASSVLGLLGDTQYF. CDR3 DNA: TGTGCCAGCAGTGTCCTAGGACTTCTGGGGGATACGCAGTATTTT.

The V call is TRBV9, the J call TRBJ2-7; D gene unclear. V gave up 0 bases and J gave up 4 bases, with 14 bases separating them. The CDR3 has 15 amino acids. The germline CDR1 and CDR2 sequences are SGDLS and YYNGEE. The CDR3 region is CASSVDPLAGYEQYF. The CDR3 coding sequence is TGTGCCAGCAGCGTAGATCCCCTCGCTGGGTACGAGCAGTACTTC.

The V call is TRBV21-1, the J call TRBJ1-2; TRBD1, as called in the table, went unchecked against the DNA. TRBV21-1 is listed as a pseudogene. The CDR3 totals 14 residues. The CDR3 region is CASSKEQGSYGYTF. CDR3 sequence (DNA): TGTGCCAGCAGCAAAGAACAGGGTTCCTATGGCTACACCTTC.